This TCR beta chain was obtained from a study of OX40 agonist ivuxolimab in advanced cancers. General study results and limits: Clones of CD4+ and CD8+ blood T cells grew by week 6 at doses of 0.1 to 3.0 mg/kg.

The length of the CDR3 is 16 residues. V lost 3 bases and J 3 bases, leaving 18 bases between the germline ends. From germline, CDR1 is WSHSY and CDR2 SAAADI. Points on this clone: The antigen remains unidentified.

Only in-frame clones appear in the TCRdb table, and some are missing; sequencing was by immunoSEQ multiplex PCR. The table shows 76,000 or so clones, with nearly 95% occurring only once. Autoimmune disease history or systemic immunosuppression disqualified patients. This TCR was sampled from an adult with an advanced solid tumor such as melanoma, head and neck, liver or kidney cancer. V is TRBV10-2 and J is TRBJ2-7; tentatively, D is TRBD1 (5 bases). The sample in question was CD4+ or CD8+ T cells sorted from blood, obtained in a trial of the OX40 agonist ivuxolimab. CDR3 coding DNA: TGCGCCAGCAGTGACTTCGATCCGACAGACTTCTACGAGCAGTACTTC. It is translated as CASSDFDPTDFYEQYF.